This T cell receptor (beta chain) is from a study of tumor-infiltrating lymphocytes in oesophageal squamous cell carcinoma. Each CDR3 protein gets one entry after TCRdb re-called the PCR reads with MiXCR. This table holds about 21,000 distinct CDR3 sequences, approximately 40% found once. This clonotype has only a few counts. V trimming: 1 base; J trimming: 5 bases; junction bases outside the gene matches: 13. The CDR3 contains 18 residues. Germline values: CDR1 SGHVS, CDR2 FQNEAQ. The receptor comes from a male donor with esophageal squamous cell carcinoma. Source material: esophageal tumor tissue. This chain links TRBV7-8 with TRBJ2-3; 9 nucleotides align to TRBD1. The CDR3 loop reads CASSLGPGAGTGIDTQYF. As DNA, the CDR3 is TGTGCCAGCAGCTTAGGCCCGGGAGCAGGGACAGGGATAGATACGCAGTATTTT.